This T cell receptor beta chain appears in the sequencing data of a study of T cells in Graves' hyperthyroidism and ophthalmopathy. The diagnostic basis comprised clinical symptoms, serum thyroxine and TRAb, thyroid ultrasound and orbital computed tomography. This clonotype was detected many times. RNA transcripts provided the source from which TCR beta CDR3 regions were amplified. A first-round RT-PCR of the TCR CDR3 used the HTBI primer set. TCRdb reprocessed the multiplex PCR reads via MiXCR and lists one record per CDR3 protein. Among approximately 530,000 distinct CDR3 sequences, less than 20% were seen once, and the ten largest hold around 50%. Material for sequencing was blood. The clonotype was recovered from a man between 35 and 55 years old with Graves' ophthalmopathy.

The CDR3 nucleotides read TGTGCCAGCAGTTTGGCCAGAAGGCGGAGTGGCTACACCTTC. This codes for CASSLARRRSGYTF. V is TRBV12-3 or TRBV12-4 and J is TRBJ1-2; D not certain. Trimming removed 3 bases from V and 7 bases from J, with 15 bases in between. This CDR3 has 14 residues.